A single sample gave rise to the 8 T cell receptor beta chains below, sequenced in a study of T cells in tuberculosis. Clones were read by immunoSEQ multiplex PCR, and TCRdb kept only the in-frame ones, dropping some. The repertoire consists of about 33,000 clones, with about nine tenths occurring once and the leading ten covering approximately 7.6%. The sequencing sample was made of PBMCs. The receptor source for this set is a donor aged 5-35 years with latent tuberculosis or without tuberculosis infection. Some clones in this sample may be carry-over from other donors' samples.

This chain uses TRBV4-1 with TRBJ2-7; 10 nucleotides align to TRBD2. The ends lost 1 base at V and 3 bases at J; junction bases unmatched: 3. There are 15 residues in the CDR3. CDR1 MGHRA and CDR2 YSYEKL come from the germline V gene. CDR3 DNA sequence: TGCGCCAGCAGCCAAGCTAGCGGGAGTTTCTACGAGCAGTACTTC. Its translation: CASSQASGSFYEQYF.

The gene calls are TRBV6-5 and TRBJ2-7, with D perhaps matching TRBD1 (6 bases). V was clipped by 10 bases and J by 2 bases, with 15 bases between them. The CDR3 contains 13 residues. Per germline, CDR1 MNHEY and CDR2 SVGAGI. As DNA, the CDR3 is TGTGCCACTTCTCAGGGGCTAACCTACGAGCAGTACTTC. Protein: CATSQGLTYEQYF.

The chain is built from TRBV2 and TRBJ2-3; TRBD2 matches 9 bases. Germline loops: CDR1 SNHLY, CDR2 FYNNEI. V lost 2 bases, J lost 5 bases, and 8 bases stayed unmatched. The CDR3 spans 16 residues. The CDR3 region is CASSEYGGGAVDTQYF. CDR3 in DNA: TGTGCCAGCAGTGAATACGGCGGGGGGGCCGTAGATACGCAGTATTTT.

The count of this clone is one. The CDR3 DNA sequence: TGTGCCAGCAGCTCTTCCGGGACAGGGATCGACGAGCAGTACTTC. It encodes CASSSSGTGIDEQYF. The V call is TRBV7-4, the J call TRBJ2-7; 9 nucleotides align to TRBD1. CDR3 length: 15 residues. Germline CDR1 is SGHVT and CDR2 is SQSDAQ. J was trimmed by 5 bases and V by 4 bases; bases with no gene match: 9.

The V and J genes are TRBV27 and TRBJ1-1; TRBD1 aligns across 7 bases. The ends lost 5 bases at V and 5 bases at J; junction bases unmatched: 8. The CDR3 sequence is 14 residues long. Germline CDR1 reads MNHEY; CDR2 reads SMNVEV (reference sequence). CDR3 sequence reads: CASSRSTGRTEAFF. CDR3 in DNA: TGTGCCAGCAGTCGTTCGACAGGGAGAACTGAAGCTTTCTTT.

This chain connects TRBV19 to TRBJ2-1, with 7 bases aligning to TRBD2. The CDR3 has 14 residues. Trimming at V came to 4 bases and at J to 8 bases, leaving 8 bases not matched to a gene. Looked up from germline, CDR1 is LNHDA and CDR2 is SQIVND (reference sequence). The CDR3 reads CASSNRGSVDEQFF. The CDR3 nucleotides are TGTGCCAGTAGTAATCGCGGGAGCGTAGATGAGCAGTTCTTC.

The chain links TRBV2 to TRBJ2-3, with D perhaps matching TRBD1 (5 bases). The germline CDR1 and CDR2 sequences are SNHLY and FYNNEI. V lost 4 bases, J lost 2 bases, and 7 bases lay in between. The CDR3 is 13 residues long. CDR3 amino acids: CASSVGATDTQYF. DNA of the CDR3: TGTGCCAGCAGTGTAGGGGCCACAGATACGCAGTATTTT.

This chain links TRBV7-9 with TRBJ2-1; D possibly corresponds to TRBD2 (5 bases). This CDR3 is built from 14 residues. V was pared by 8 bases and J by 0 bases, with 11 bases between. Germline-derived CDR1 and CDR2 are SEHNR and FQNEAQ (reference sequence). CDR3 bases: TGTGCCAGCGGACCGGGGAGCTCCTACAATGAGCAGTTCTTC. Translation gives CASGPGSSYNEQFF.